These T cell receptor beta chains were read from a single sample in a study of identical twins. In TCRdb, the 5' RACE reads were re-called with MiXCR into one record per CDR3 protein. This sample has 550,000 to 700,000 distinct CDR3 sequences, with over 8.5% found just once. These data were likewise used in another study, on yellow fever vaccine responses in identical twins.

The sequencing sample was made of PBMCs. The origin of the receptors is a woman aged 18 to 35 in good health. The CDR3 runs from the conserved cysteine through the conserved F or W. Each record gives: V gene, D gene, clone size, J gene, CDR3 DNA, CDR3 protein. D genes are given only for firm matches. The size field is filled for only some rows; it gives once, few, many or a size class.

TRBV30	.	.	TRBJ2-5	TGTGCCTGGAGTGTAGGGGATATTGTGGAGACCCAGTACTTC	CAWSVGDIVETQYF
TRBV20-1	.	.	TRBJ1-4	TGCAGTGCTAGAGAAAGGGGTCTGGGGGAAAAACTGTTTTTT	CSARERGLGEKLFF
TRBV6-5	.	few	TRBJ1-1	TGTGCCAGCAGTTACGCCCAAGGGGGGGCGTACACTGAAGCTTTCTTT	CASSYAQGGAYTEAFF
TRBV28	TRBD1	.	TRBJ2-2	TGTGCCAGCAGGAAAGACAGGGGGCTGAACGGGGAGCTGTTTTTT	CASRKDRGLNGELFF
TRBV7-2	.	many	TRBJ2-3	TGTGCCAGCAGCAACGGAGTAGAGAGAGATACGCAGTATTTT	CASSNGVERDTQYF
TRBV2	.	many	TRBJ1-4	TGTGCCAGCTCTCCGGGAGTCGCAACTAATGAAAAACTGTTTTTT	CASSPGVATNEKLFF
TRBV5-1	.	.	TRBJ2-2	TGCGCCAGCGCACAGGGCCTCCGGGACACCGGGGAGCTGTTTTTT	CASAQGLRDTGELFF
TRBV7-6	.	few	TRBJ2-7	TGTGCCAGCAGCTCTAGGGACTGGGACTACGAGCAGTACTTC	CASSSRDWDYEQYF
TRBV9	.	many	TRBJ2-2	TGTGCCAGCAGCGTAGTTGAGGGGACCACCGGGGAGCTGTTTTTT	CASSVVEGTTGELFF
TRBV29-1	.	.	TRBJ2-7	TGCAGCGTTGTTTCGGACAGAGAAAGCACCTACGAGCAGTACTTC	CSVVSDRESTYEQYF
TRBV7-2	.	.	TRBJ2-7	TGTGCCAGCAGCAAGACAGTGTTCTCCTACGAGCAGTACTTC	CASSKTVFSYEQYF
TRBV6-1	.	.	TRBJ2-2	TGTGCCAGCACAGGTTCGAACACCGGGGAGCTGTTTTTT	CASTGSNTGELFF
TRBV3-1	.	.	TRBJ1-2	TGTGCCAGCAGCCAAGACAGGGGTAACTATGGCTACACCTTC	CASSQDRGNYGYTF
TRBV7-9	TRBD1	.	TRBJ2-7	TGTGCCAGCAGCTTAGCGCGGGACAGGGCTAAAATCTACGAGCAGTACTTC	CASSLARDRAKIYEQYF
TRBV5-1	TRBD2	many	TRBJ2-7	TGCGCCAGCAGCCGATCTGGGGGGGGTTTCGACGAGCAGTACTTC	CASSRSGGGFDEQYF
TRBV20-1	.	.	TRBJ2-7	TGCAGTACGAACCCCAGTCGAAATAACTACGAGCAGTACTTC	CSTNPSRNNYEQYF
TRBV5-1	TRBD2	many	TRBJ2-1	TGCGCCAGCAGCCTGCCGGGGGGGCCGGATGAGCAGTTCTTC	CASSLPGGPDEQFF
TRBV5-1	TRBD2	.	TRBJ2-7	TGCGCCAGCAGCAGGCTAGCGGGTCCCACAAGCTCCTACGAGCAGTACTTC	CASSRLAGPTSSYEQYF
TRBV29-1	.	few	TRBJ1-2	TGCAGCGTTGGATTCCCAGGGGCGGGGTATGGCTACACCTTC	CSVGFPGAGYGYTF
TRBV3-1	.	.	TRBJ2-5	TGTGCCAGCAGCCAAGAAGCCTTTGACACCCAGAAGACCCAGTACTTC	CASSQEAFDTQKTQYF
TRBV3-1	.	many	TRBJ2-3	TGTGCCAGCAGCCAAGATGGTTCGGGGGCCTCCACAGATACGCAGTATTTT	CASSQDGSGASTDTQYF
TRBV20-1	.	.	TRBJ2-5	TGCAGTTCCAAGCTCGTACAAGAGACCCAGTACTTC	CSSKLVQETQYF
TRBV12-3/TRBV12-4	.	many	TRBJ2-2	TGTGCCAGCAGTTTCACCAGGACCGGGGAGCTGTTTTTT	CASSFTRTGELFF
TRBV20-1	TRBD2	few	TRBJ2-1	TGCAGTGCTAGAGACCCTGCGGGACTAGCGGGAGGCCTCACCTACAATGAGCAGTTCTTC	CSARDPAGLAGGLTYNEQFF
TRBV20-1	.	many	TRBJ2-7	TGCAGTGCTAGTGCGGGGAGCTCCTACGAGCAGTACTTC	CSASAGSSYEQYF
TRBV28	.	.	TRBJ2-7	TGTGCCAGCAGTCAAGACGCTTCATTTTCCTACGAGCAGTACTTC	CASSQDASFSYEQYF
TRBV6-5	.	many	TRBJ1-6	TGTGCCAGCAGTTCTGCCAGTCTCGGGGGACCCCTCCACTTT	CASSSASLGGPLHF
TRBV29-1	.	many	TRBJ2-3	TGCAGCGTTGCGGGCAGGGGAGGCACAGATACGCAGTATTTT	CSVAGRGGTDTQYF
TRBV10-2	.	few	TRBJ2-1	TGCGCCAGCAGTGAGCGGCATGAGCAGTTCTTC	CASSERHEQFF
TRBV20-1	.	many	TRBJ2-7	TGCAGTGCTATTAGCCTTAACTACGAGCAGTACTTC	CSAISLNYEQYF
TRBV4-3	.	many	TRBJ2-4	TGCGCCAGCAGCCAATCGTCGGGGGCCCTCAACATTCAGTACTTC	CASSQSSGALNIQYF
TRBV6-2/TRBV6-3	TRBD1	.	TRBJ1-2	TGTGCCAGCAGTTCCCCCGGGACAGGTTTTGGCTACACCTTC	CASSSPGTGFGYTF
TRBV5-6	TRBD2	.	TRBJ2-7	TGTGCCAGCAGCTTCGCAGCTAGCGGGAGCTACGAGCAGTACTTC	CASSFAASGSYEQYF
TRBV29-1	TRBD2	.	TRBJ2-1	TGCAGCTACCGGGGGGTGGGCAATGAGCAGTTCTTC	CSYRGVGNEQFF
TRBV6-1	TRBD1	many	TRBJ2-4	TGTGCCAGCAGCGCGGGACAGGGGTGGAACATTCAGTACTTC	CASSAGQGWNIQYF
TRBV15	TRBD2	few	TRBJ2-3	TGTGCCACCAGCAGGGAAGCAAGCGGGAGTGGGGATACGCAGTATTTT	CATSREASGSGDTQYF
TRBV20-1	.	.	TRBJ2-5	TGCAGTGCTAGAGATTTCACATCTAGAGGGGAGACCCAGTACTTC	CSARDFTSRGETQYF
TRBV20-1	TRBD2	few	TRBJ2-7	TGCAGTGCCCTCGGGACTAGCGGGAACTACGAGCAGTACTTC	CSALGTSGNYEQYF
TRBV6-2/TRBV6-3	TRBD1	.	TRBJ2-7	TGTGCCAGCAGCCTCCGGGACAGAGCTTCTGACGAGCAGTACTTC	CASSLRDRASDEQYF
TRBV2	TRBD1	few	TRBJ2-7	TGTGCCAGCAGGGGGACAGGGGTCGAGCAGTACTTC	CASRGTGVEQYF
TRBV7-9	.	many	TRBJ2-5	TGTGCCAGCAGTCAGGTAGCACCTGAGACCCAGTACTTC	CASSQVAPETQYF
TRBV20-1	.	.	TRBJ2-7	TGCAGTGCAACCGGACAGTTAGACTACGAGCAGTACTTC	CSATGQLDYEQYF
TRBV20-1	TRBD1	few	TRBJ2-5	TGCAGTGCTAGAAATCACAGGGGATACCAAGAGACCCAGTACTTC	CSARNHRGYQETQYF
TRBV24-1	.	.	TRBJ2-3	TGTGCCACCAGTGATTCGAGGCAGGGGACAGATACGCAGTATTTT	CATSDSRQGTDTQYF
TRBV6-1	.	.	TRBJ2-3	TGTGCCAGCATCCTCCGGGCCCCTAACACAGATACGCAGTATTTT	CASILRAPNTDTQYF
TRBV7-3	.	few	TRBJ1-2	TGTGCCAGCAGCTTAGACGCGACCGCGGGCTACACCTTC	CASSLDATAGYTF